One sample yielded the 12 T cell receptor beta chains listed below, sequenced in a study of T cells after yellow fever vaccination. TCRdb re-derived calls from the 5' RACE reads in MiXCR, one entry per CDR3 protein. The sample lists 150,000 to 200,000 distinct CDR3 sequences; approximately 9.9% were seen once. Sample: CD8+ T cells sorted from PBMCs, taken 15 days after the yellow fever booster vaccination. The origin of the receptors is a man between 18 and 29 years old who received the YFV17D yellow fever vaccine.

This clonotype was detected only a few times. The J gene is TRBJ1-1, the V gene TRBV3-1, with D unclear. The V gene's germline CDR1 is LGHDT and CDR2 YNNKEL (reference sequence). V dropped 5 bases and J dropped 5 bases, with 15 bases sitting between them. CDR3 size: 14 residues. The DNA of the CDR3 is TGTGCCAGCAGCGACCGGGGAGGGTATACTGAAGCTTTCTTT. It specifies CASSDRGGYTEAFF. The variable domain in full, completed from reference TRBV3-1 and TRBJ1-1, reads DTAVSQTPKYLVTQMGNDKSIKCEQNLGHDTMYWYKQDSKKFLKIMFSYNNKELIINETVPNRFSPKSPDKAHLNLHINSLELGDSAVYFCASSDRGGYTEAFFGQGTRLTVV.

V gene TRBV7-9 combines with J gene TRBJ1-1, with a tentative D call TRBD1 (6 bases). The CDR3 is 14 residues long. The V gene's germline CDR1 is SEHNR and CDR2 FQNEAQ (reference sequence). With 5 bases removed from V and 3 bases from J, the gap between germline ends came to 13 bases. The CDR3 nucleotides are TGTGCCAGCAGCCCGGGACATCGAGACACTGAAGCTTTCTTT. It encodes CASSPGHRDTEAFF.

The CDR3 DNA reads TGTGCCAGCAGCCAGAGGGGGTCCGGGGCCAACGTCCTGACTTTC. Translation: CASSQRGSGANVLTF. This sequence joins TRBV4-2 and TRBJ2-6, with a tentative D call TRBD1 (6 bases). This CDR3 has 15 amino acids. Looked up from germline, CDR1 is LGHNA and CDR2 is YNFKEQ. The V end was cut by 3 bases, the J end by 4 bases, with 10 bases between.

This clonotype was detected only a few times. CDR3 nucleotide sequence: TGTGCCAGCGGTAGTGGAAACACCATATATTTT. It specifies CASGSGNTIYF. J is TRBJ1-3 and V is TRBV7-6; D not resolved. This CDR3 has 11 residues. The germline V gene encodes CDR1 SGHVS and CDR2 FNYEAQ. With 8 bases removed from V and 3 bases from J, the gap between germline ends came to 5 bases.

The J gene is TRBJ2-1, the V gene TRBV5-1, with 15 bases lining up with TRBD2. CDR3 length: 16 amino acids. Trimming cost V 7 bases and J 4 bases; bases outside gene matches: 6. CDR1 is SGHRS, CDR2 YFSETQ, per germline. The CDR3 region is CASGGLAGGPYNEQFF. The DNA of the CDR3 is TGCGCCAGCGGAGGACTAGCGGGGGGGCCTTACAATGAGCAGTTCTTC.

This clonotype was seen more than once but under ten times. The chain recombines TRBV6-5 with TRBJ1-2; D might be TRBD1 (5 bases). This CDR3 has 15 residues. Germline V gene lookup returns CDR1 MNHEY and CDR2 SVGAGI. The V and J ends lost 5 bases and 4 bases respectively, with 17 bases between them. CDR3 sequence (DNA): TGTGCCAGCAGTGCAACCACCAGTGGGGGCTATGGCTACACCTTC. Its protein is CASSATTSGGYGYTF.

This clonotype was found a few times. This chain links TRBV7-9 with TRBJ1-5, with D possibly TRBD1 on 6 matching bases. CDR1 is SEHNR, CDR2 FQNEAQ, per germline (reference sequence). The CDR3 runs to 16 residues. V was shortened by 5 bases and J by 4 bases, with 18 bases between the two germline ends. The CDR3 nucleotides read TGTGCCAGCAGCGAAACAGGGACTGGTGGGAATCAGCCCCAGCATTTT. As protein: CASSETGTGGNQPQHF.

This clonotype appeared a few times. V gene TRBV12-3 or TRBV12-4 combines with J gene TRBJ2-7, with 7 nucleotides matching TRBD2. CDR3 length: 12 amino acids. V shed 6 bases, J shed 5 bases, and the junction held 4 bases outside the gene matches. The CDR3 coding sequence is TGTGCCAGCAGCCTAGCGGTCCACGAGCAGTACTTC. It yields the protein CASSLAVHEQYF.

This clonotype showed up just a few times. V and J are TRBV7-2 and TRBJ2-5; D not certain. The ends were cut back, 2 bases at V and 2 bases at J, with 6 bases in the middle. CDR1 and CDR2 from the germline V gene are SGHTA and FQGNSA. This CDR3 is built from 13 residues. CDR3: CASSLYGQETQYF. CDR3 coding DNA: TGTGCCAGCAGCTTATACGGTCAAGAGACCCAGTACTTC.

This rearrangement joins TRBV29-1 to TRBJ1-1, with D possibly being TRBD1 (6 bases). CDR1 and CDR2 (germline): SQVTM, ANQGSEA. CDR3 length equals 15 residues. V was cut by 1 base and J by 4 bases, with 16 bases left in between. The CDR3 protein is CSVEGGGLEGTEAFF. The DNA of the CDR3 is TGCAGCGTTGAAGGAGGGGGGTTAGAGGGCACTGAAGCTTTCTTT.

This clonotype was recorded many times. The chain joins TRBV12-3 or TRBV12-4 to TRBJ2-7; TRBD2 matches at 7 bases. This CDR3 has 14 residues. The V gene end was trimmed by 6 bases and the J gene end by 4 bases; junction bases not matched to a gene: 9. CDR3 in amino acids: CASSRPGEGYEQYF. For the CDR3, the DNA is TGTGCCAGCAGCAGGCCCGGGGAGGGGTACGAGCAGTACTTC.

The table lists this clonotype with many counts. The rearrangement joins TRBV7-3 to TRBJ2-7, with D maybe TRBD2 (6 bases). V lost 2 bases and J lost 2, with 10 bases in between. There are 14 residues in the CDR3. In germline, CDR1 is SGHTA, CDR2 FQGTGA. The CDR3 sequence is CASSLSAGPYEQYF. The CDR3 DNA reads TGTGCCAGCAGCTTATCAGCGGGCCCCTACGAGCAGTACTTC.